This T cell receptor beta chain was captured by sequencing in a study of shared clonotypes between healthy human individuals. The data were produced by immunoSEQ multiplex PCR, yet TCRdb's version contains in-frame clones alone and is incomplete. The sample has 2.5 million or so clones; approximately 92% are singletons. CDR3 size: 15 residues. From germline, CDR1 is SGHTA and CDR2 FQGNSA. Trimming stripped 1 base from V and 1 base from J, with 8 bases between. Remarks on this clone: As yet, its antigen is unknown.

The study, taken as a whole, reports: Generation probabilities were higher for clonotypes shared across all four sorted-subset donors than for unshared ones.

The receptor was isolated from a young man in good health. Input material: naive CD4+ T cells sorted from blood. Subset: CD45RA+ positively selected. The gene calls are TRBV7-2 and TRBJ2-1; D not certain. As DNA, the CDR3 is TGTGCCAGCAGCTTAGAAGGAAGATCCTACAATGAGCAGTTCTTC. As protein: CASSLEGRSYNEQFF.